This is a list of T cell receptor beta chains from one sample in a study of T cells in Graves' hyperthyroidism and ophthalmopathy. TCRdb re-called the multiplex PCR reads through MiXCR, storing one row per CDR3 protein. The sample holds roughly 200,000 distinct CDR3 sequences; about a sixth are singletons and the top ten take roughly 55%. The sample taken for sequencing was blood. These receptors were collected from a woman aged 50 to 60 with Graves' hyperthyroidism. The CDR3 runs from the conserved cysteine through the conserved F or W. Fields, in order: V gene, D gene, J gene, clone size, CDR3 protein, CDR3 DNA. D genes are given only for firm matches. Only some rows state a clone size, as once, few, many or a class for expanded clones.

>TRBV10-1|NA|TRBJ2-3|NA
CASSAWSSDTQYF
TGCGCCAGCTCCGCTTGGAGTTCAGATACGCAGTATTTT
>TRBV2|NA|TRBJ2-7|few
CASRFDPITYEQYF
TGTGCCAGCAGATTTGACCCAATAACCTACGAGCAGTACTTC
>TRBV2|NA|TRBJ2-2|NA
CASSEQAGEVDTGELFF
TGTGCCAGCAGTGAACAAGCAGGGGAGGTTGACACCGGGGAGCTGTTTTTT
>TRBV27|TRBD1|TRBJ1-4|many
CASSWTGLPPNEKLFF
TGTGCCAGCAGTTGGACAGGGTTACCGCCTAATGAAAAACTGTTTTTT
>TRBV12-3/TRBV12-4|TRBD1|TRBJ2-2|many
CASRKDRGNTGELFF
TGTGCCAGCAGAAAAGACAGGGGTAACACCGGGGAGCTGTTTTTT
>TRBV28|TRBD2|TRBJ2-3|many
CASSFSGTSTDTQYF
TGTGCCAGCAGTTTCAGCGGGACTAGCACAGATACGCAGTATTTT
>TRBV11-3|NA|TRBJ2-3|many
CASSSRGGQVTDTQYF
TGTGCCAGCAGCTCCCGTGGGGGGCAGGTCACAGATACGCAGTATTTT
>TRBV11-3|TRBD2|TRBJ2-3|many
CASSSLADSTDTQYF
TGTGCCAGCAGCTCCCTAGCGGATAGCACAGATACGCAGTATTTT
>TRBV6-1|NA|TRBJ2-1|NA
CASSISGQPYNEQFF
TGTGCCAGCAGCATATCGGGACAACCATACAATGAGCAGTTCTTC
>TRBV12-5|NA|TRBJ1-5|many
CASGLGEPQHF
TGTGCTAGTGGTTTGGGGGAGCCCCAGCATTTT
>TRBV15|NA|TRBJ2-3|NA
CATSVDGLGFTDTQYF
TGTGCCACCAGCGTAGATGGACTGGGCTTCACAGATACGCAGTATTTT
>TRBV25-1|NA|TRBJ1-1|many
CASSVQGDGTEAFF
TGTGCCAGCAGTGTCCAGGGAGATGGTACTGAAGCTTTCTTT
>TRBV4-1|TRBD2|TRBJ2-7|many
CASSQLPSGRDMGEQYF
TGCGCCAGCAGCCAATTGCCTAGCGGGAGGGATATGGGCGAGCAGTACTTC
>TRBV11-3|TRBD1|TRBJ2-1|NA
CASSHPLHRQGFSHEQFF
TGTGCCAGCAGCCACCCTCTCCACCGACAGGGCTTTTCCCATGAGCAGTTCTTC
>TRBV20-1|TRBD1|TRBJ2-3|NA
CSARQQGLTQYF
TGCAGTGCCCGCCAACAGGGGTTGACGCAGTATTTT
>TRBV2|TRBD1|TRBJ1-4|many
CASKAGTGVEKLFF
TGTGCCAGCAAGGCCGGGACAGGGGTCGAAAAACTGTTTTTT
>TRBV19|TRBD1|TRBJ2-5|few
CASSPGGQETQYF
TGTGCCAGTAGTCCAGGGGGACAAGAGACCCAGTACTTC
>TRBV7-3|TRBD2|TRBJ2-1|NA
CASSTMPGLAGSNSYNEQFF
TGTGCCAGCAGCACGATGCCGGGACTAGCGGGAAGTAACTCCTACAATGAGCAGTTCTTC
>TRBV7-8|TRBD2|TRBJ2-3|many
CASSSSYRTSGTDTQYF
TGTGCCAGCAGCTCATCATACAGGACTAGCGGCACAGATACGCAGTATTTT
>TRBV5-1|NA|TRBJ1-1|many
CASSFVKGTMSTEAFF
TGCGCCAGCAGCTTTGTAAAGGGCACAATGAGCACTGAAGCTTTCTTT